Shown below are 15 T cell receptor beta chains from a single sample sequenced in a study of beta chain features in type 1 diabetes (dated by TCRdb to 2017 to 2018). Library generation was performed with the immunoSEQ multiplex PCR assay. The entire amount of isolated RNA was reverse transcribed using the High Capacity cDNA Reverse Transcription Kit, so the sequenced TCRB transcripts were expressed ones. TCRdb re-hosts the immuneACCESS table, in-frame sequences only. Its copies lack some clones; in the studies checked, an unresolved V gene accounts for under half of them, and the cause for the rest is not known. The table for this sample lists a few hundred thousand clones; roughly 31% of them were counted only once. The ten largest clones capture around 0.065% of the sample. The source material was naive CD4+ T cells from blood. The cell subset or site label here, explained by the study, means: true naive CD4+ T cells. The receptors here all came from a man younger than 35 in good health.

J is TRBJ2-1 and V is TRBV2; 7 positions match TRBD2. The CDR3 spans 16 residues. Trimming removed 3 bases from V and 0 bases from J; junction bases left unmatched: 5. Per germline, CDR1 SNHLY and CDR2 FYNNEI. CDR3 bases: TGTGCCAGCAGTGACACAGCGGGGTCCTCCTACAATGAGCAGTTCTTC. Translating it yields CASSDTAGSSYNEQFF.

This clone was seen a few times. The chain links TRBV4-3 to TRBJ2-7, with a possible D match to TRBD1 (6 bases). Germline V CDR1 and CDR2: LGHNA, YSLEER. The CDR3 has 14 amino acids. V dropped 0 bases and J dropped 2 bases, with 8 bases sitting between them. CDR3 DNA sequence: TGCGCCAGCAGCCAAGATGCAGGGGCCTACGAGCAGTACTTC. Its protein product is CASSQDAGAYEQYF.

This clone was counted a few times. The chain is built from TRBV27 and TRBJ2-4, with D uncertain. V shed 3 bases and J shed 0 bases, with 3 bases lying between them. This CDR3 has 13 residues. Germline V gives CDR1 MNHEY, CDR2 SMNVEV (reference sequence). The CDR3 protein is CASSFRAKNIQYF. In DNA form, the CDR3 reads TGTGCCAGCAGTTTCCGAGCCAAAAACATTCAGTACTTC.

The chain combines TRBV15 with TRBJ2-3; D gene ambiguous. CDR1 is LNHNV, CDR2 YYDKDF, per germline (reference sequence). The CDR3 is 13 residues long. Trimming took off 8 bases at V and 0 bases at J, with 9 bases between the two ends. CDR3 sequence: CATRGRSTDTQYF. For the CDR3, the DNA is TGTGCCACCCGTGGACGGAGCACAGATACGCAGTATTTT.

The chain is built from TRBV9 and TRBJ2-2; D may be TRBD2 (5 bases). With 0 bases removed from V and 1 base from J, the gap between germline ends came to 7 bases. The length of the CDR3 is 15 residues. The germline gives CDR1 SGDLS, CDR2 YYNGEE. The CDR3 sequence is CASSVAGLNTGELFF. DNA for the CDR3: TGTGCCAGCAGCGTAGCCGGACTGAACACCGGGGAGCTGTTTTTT. Using reference TRBV9 and TRBJ2-2 for the parts outside the CDR3, the full variable domain is DSGVTQTPKHLITATGQRVTLRCSPRSGDLSVYWYQQSLDQGLQFLIQYYNGEERAKGNILERFSAQQFPDLHSELNLSSLELGDSALYFCASSVAGLNTGELFFGEGSRLTVL.

The V and J genes are TRBV7-3 and TRBJ2-7; weak D call: TRBD1 (6 bases). The germline CDR1 and CDR2 sequences are SGHTA and FQGTGA. Trimming cost V 4 bases and J 4 bases, with 11 bases left between them. The CDR3 consists of 13 residues. The CDR3 DNA reads as TGTGCCAGCAGCTCCTCGAGGGGGTACGAGCAGTACTTC. It specifies CASSSSRGYEQYF.

V is TRBV27 and J is TRBJ1-5; TRBD1 is a possible D gene (5 bases). V was pared by 5 bases and J by 2 bases, with 16 bases between. CDR1 is MNHEY, CDR2 SMNVEV, per germline (reference sequence). This CDR3 region has 16 residues. The CDR3 spells CASSPRDPRGNQPQHF. DNA of the CDR3: TGTGCCAGCAGTCCGCGGGACCCAAGGGGCAATCAGCCCCAGCATTTT.

The genes are TRBV5-6 and TRBJ2-4; weak D call: TRBD2 (6 bases). The V gene's germline CDR1 is SGHDT and CDR2 YYEEEE. This CDR3 is built from 14 residues. Trimming cost V 3 bases and J 1 base, with 8 bases left between them. The CDR3 nucleotides are TGTGCCAGCAGCTCAGGGAGGGCCAAAAACATTCAGTACTTC. It translates to CASSSGRAKNIQYF.

V gene TRBV7-9 combines with J gene TRBJ1-1, with 7 bases identical to TRBD1. The V and J ends lost 5 bases and 1 base, in that order; junction bases with no gene match: 4. Germline V lookup: CDR1 SEHNR, CDR2 FQNEAQ (reference sequence). The CDR3 runs to 14 residues. CDR3 region: CASSIRQGNTEAFF. DNA of the CDR3: TGTGCCAGCAGCATACGACAGGGGAACACTGAAGCTTTCTTT. The full variable domain, rest sourced from reference TRBV7-9 and TRBJ1-1, is DTGVSQNPRHKITKRGQNVTFRCDPISEHNRLYWYRQTLGQGPEFLTYFQNEAQLEKSRLLSDRFSAERPKGSFSTLEIQRTEQGDSAMYLCASSIRQGNTEAFFGQGTRLTVV.

The gene calls are TRBV11-2 and TRBJ2-1, with 7 bases matching TRBD1. After removal of 5 bases from V and 8 bases from J, the junction contained 6 bases not matched to a gene. Germline lookup yields CDR1 SGHAT and CDR2 FQNNGV. The CDR3 totals 13 residues. The CDR3 bases are TGTGCCAGCAGCAAGACAGGGTTTGATGAGCAGTTCTTC. As protein: CASSKTGFDEQFF.

The V and J genes are TRBV28 and TRBJ2-5; 8 nucleotides align to TRBD1. The CDR3 contains 16 residues. Germline CDR1 and CDR2: MDHEN and SYDVKM. Trimming cost V 5 bases and J 5 bases; bases outside gene matches: 13. The CDR3 coding sequence is TGTGCCAGCAGTCCCCCGGGACAGGAGGTAGTGGAGACCCAGTACTTC. Translating gives CASSPPGQEVVETQYF.

This clone was seen a handful of times. This chain connects TRBV30 to TRBJ1-2, with D hard to call. CDR1 GTSNPN and CDR2 SVGIG come from the germline V gene (reference sequence). The CDR3 totals 12 residues. Trimming took 2 bases from V and 3 from J, leaving 7 bases between them. The CDR3: CAWSRVDYGYTF. Written as DNA, the CDR3 is TGTGCCTGGAGTAGAGTAGACTATGGCTACACCTTC.

The rearrangement joins TRBV5-1 to TRBJ2-7, with D perhaps matching TRBD2 (6 bases). The CDR3 is made up of 14 amino acids. The germline V gene has CDR1 SGHRS and CDR2 YFSETQ. V gave up 2 bases and J gave up 1 base, with 10 bases separating them. The DNA for the CDR3 is TGCGCCAGCAGCTTTTCGGGAGAGTCCTACGAGCAGTACTTC. It codes for CASSFSGESYEQYF.

This clone was counted only a few times. In nucleotides, the CDR3 is TGTGCCAGCAGCTCTCTAGCGGGAAGGGGTGCAGATACGCAGTATTTT. It codes for CASSSLAGRGADTQYF. The chain combines TRBV7-9 with TRBJ2-3, with TRBD2 matching over 9 bases. Trimming took 4 bases from V and 4 from J; bases not matched to a gene: 9. Germline lookup yields CDR1 SEHNR and CDR2 FQNEAQ (reference sequence). CDR3 size: 16 residues.

The sample holds a few counts of this clone. The chain carries TRBV10-3 and TRBJ2-2, with D perhaps matching TRBD2 (6 bases). Per germline, CDR1 ENHRY and CDR2 SYGVKD. This CDR3 spans 14 amino acids. Trimming took off 11 bases at V and 0 bases at J, with 13 bases between the two ends. CDR3 nucleotides: TGTGCCTACAACCGGGGGACGAACACCGGGGAGCTGTTTTTT. Translated, it gives CAYNRGTNTGELFF.